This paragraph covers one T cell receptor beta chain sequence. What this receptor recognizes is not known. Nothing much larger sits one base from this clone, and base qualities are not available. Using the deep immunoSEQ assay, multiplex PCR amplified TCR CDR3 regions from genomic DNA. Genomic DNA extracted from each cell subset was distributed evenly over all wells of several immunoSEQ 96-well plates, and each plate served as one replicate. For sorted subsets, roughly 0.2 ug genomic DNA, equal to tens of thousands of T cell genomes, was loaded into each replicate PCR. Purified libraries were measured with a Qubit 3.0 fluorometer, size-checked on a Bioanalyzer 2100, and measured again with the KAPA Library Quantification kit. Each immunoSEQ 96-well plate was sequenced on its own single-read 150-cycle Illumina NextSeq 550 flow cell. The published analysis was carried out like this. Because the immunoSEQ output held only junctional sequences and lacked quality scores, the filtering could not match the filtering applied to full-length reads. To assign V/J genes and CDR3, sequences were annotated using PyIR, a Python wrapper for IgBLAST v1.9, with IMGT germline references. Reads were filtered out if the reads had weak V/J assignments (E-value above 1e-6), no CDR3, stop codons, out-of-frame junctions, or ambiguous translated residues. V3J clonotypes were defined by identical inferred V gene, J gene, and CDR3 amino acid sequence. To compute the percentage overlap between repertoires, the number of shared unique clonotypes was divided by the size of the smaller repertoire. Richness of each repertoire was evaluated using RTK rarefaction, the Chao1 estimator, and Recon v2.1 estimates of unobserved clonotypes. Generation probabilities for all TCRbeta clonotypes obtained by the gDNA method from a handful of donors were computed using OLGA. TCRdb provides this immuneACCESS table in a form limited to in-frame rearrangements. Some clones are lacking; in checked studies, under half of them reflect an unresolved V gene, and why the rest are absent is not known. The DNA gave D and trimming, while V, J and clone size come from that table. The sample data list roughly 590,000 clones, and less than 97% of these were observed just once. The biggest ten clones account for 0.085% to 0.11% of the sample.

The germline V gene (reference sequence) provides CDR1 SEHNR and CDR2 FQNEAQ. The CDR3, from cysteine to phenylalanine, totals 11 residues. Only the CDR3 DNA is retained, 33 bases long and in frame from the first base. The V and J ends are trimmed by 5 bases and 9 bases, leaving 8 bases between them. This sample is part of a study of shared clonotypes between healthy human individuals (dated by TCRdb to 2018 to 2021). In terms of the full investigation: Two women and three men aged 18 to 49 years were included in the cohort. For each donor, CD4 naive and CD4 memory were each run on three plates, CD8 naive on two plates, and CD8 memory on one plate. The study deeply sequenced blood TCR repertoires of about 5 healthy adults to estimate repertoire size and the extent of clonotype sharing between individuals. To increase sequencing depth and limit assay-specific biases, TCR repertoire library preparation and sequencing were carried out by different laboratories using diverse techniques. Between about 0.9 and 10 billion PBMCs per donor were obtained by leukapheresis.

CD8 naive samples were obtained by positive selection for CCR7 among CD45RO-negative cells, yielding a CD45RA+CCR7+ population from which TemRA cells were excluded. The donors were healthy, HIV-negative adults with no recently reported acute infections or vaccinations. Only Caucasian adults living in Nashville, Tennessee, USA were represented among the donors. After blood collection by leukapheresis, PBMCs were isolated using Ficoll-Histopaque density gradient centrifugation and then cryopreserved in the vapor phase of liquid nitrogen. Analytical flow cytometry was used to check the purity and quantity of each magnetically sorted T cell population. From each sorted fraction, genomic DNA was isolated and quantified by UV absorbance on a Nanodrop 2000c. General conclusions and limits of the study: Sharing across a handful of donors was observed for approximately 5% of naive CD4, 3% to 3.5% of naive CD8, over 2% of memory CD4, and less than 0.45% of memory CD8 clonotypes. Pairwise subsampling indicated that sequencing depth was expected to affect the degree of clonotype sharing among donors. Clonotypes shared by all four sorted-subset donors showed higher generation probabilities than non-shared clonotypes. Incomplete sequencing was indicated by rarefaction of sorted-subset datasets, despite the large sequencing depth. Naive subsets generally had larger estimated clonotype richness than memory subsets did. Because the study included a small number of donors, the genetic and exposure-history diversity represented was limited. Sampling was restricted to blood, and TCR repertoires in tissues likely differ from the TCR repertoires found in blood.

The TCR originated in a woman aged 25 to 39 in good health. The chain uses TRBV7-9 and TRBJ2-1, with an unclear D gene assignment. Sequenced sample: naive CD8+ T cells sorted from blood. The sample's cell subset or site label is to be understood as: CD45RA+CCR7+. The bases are TGTGCCAGCAGCGGCACGCTTGAGCAGTTCTTC. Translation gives CASSGTLEQFF.